This TCR beta chain is drawn from a study of human T cells and chemical hapten exposure. Study as a whole: The sensitizer, 2% DPC, was used on approximately 2 cm by approximately 2 cm of upper inner arm skin. Patients, largely female, had alopecia areata, totalis or universalis.

This clonotype was counted only a few times. Time point defined: patch test 1, 2 weeks after DPC sensitization. Treatment given: therapeutic diphenylcyclopropenone sensitization with weekly scalp DPC. The total RNA was obtained from whole blood that was not fractionated. The V and J ends lost 0 bases and 4 bases respectively, with 8 bases between them. Germline V lookup: CDR1 SGHNT, CDR2 YYREEE (reference sequence). This CDR3 spans 15 amino acids. TCRdb reprocessed the RACE reads with MiXCR, giving one entry per CDR3 protein. The sample has approximately 80,000 distinct CDR3 sequences; approximately 11% are singletons.

The chain employs TRBV5-4 and TRBJ1-6; D not certain. This sample comprised whole blood, obtained in connection with sensitization to the hapten diphenylcyclopropenone (DPC). The source is a woman in her forties or fifties with alopecia areata. Some clones in this sample may be carry-over from other donors' samples. The CDR3 DNA reads as TGTGCCAGCAGCTTGGGCGGGCTGTATAATTCACCCCTCCACTTT. The encoded protein is CASSLGGLYNSPLHF. Drawing the rest from reference TRBV5-4 and TRBJ1-6, the complete variable domain is ETGVTQSPTHLIKTRGQQVTLRCSSQSGHNTVSWYQQALGQGPQFIFQYYREEENGRGNFPPRFSGLQFPNYSSELNVNALELDDSALYLCASSLGGLYNSPLHFGNGTRLTVT.